A selection of T cell receptor beta chains follows, all from one sample in a study of T cell clones after liver transplantation. Clones were sequenced by immunoSEQ multiplex PCR, and TCRdb holds only the in-frame ones, with some missing. The repertoire has tens of thousands of clones, roughly 80% of them found once; the top ten carry under 0.6%. Sequenced here: CD4+ T cells from blood, sampled 45 to 46 months after liver transplant. Receptors were obtained from a human patient who received a liver transplant. The T cells may partly be graft donor cells. Both conserved end residues are part of each CDR3. The D gene is left open where the match is weak. Clone size is stated in some rows and not others, as once, few, many or a class when expanded.

CDR3	J	size	V	D
CASIARGRPGQPQHF	TRBJ1-5	.	TRBV19	TRBD1
CASSYSPTGGTEAFF	TRBJ1-1	.	TRBV6-6	.
CAIGVGDRVPHEQYF	TRBJ2-7	.	TRBV10-3	TRBD1
CASSLGLVNNEQFF	TRBJ2-1	.	TRBV7-9	TRBD2
CASMGGGSYNEQFF	TRBJ2-1	.	TRBV27	.
CASLPRDMMNTEAFF	TRBJ1-1	.	TRBV6-6	.
CASSGQGADKATGEQYF	TRBJ2-7	once	TRBV27	TRBD1
CASSHQTGGGRYSNQPQHF	TRBJ1-5	.	TRBV4-2	TRBD1
CASGLVLVGGSYNEQFF	TRBJ2-1	.	TRBV12-5	.
CASSIRRGIRTKNTGELFF	TRBJ2-2	once	TRBV19	.
CASTLPSPYEQYF	TRBJ2-7	once	TRBV6-1	.
CASSIGQYNEQFF	TRBJ2-1	.	TRBV7-7	.
CASSEQGGGGEKLFF	TRBJ1-4	.	TRBV2	.
CATSSGGGRPTDTQYF	TRBJ2-3	.	TRBV15	TRBD2
CASSLAGEAYNEQFF	TRBJ2-1	.	TRBV28	TRBD2
CASRLAPSSVDTQYF	TRBJ2-3	.	TRBV5-6	.
CASSFRPLTGEEQYF	TRBJ2-7	.	TRBV7-8	TRBD1
CASSFRLMNTEAFF	TRBJ1-1	.	TRBV28	.
CASKRDSYNEQFF	TRBJ2-1	.	TRBV6-5	.
CAWSRFRSNEQFF	TRBJ2-1	.	TRBV30	.
CASRRGGTARSTDTQYF	TRBJ2-3	.	TRBV2	.
CASSSFGASQPQHF	TRBJ1-5	.	TRBV6-5	.
CASSLESVGAEAFF	TRBJ1-1	.	TRBV7-9	.
CASSPGQGGPNTIYF	TRBJ1-3	once	TRBV5-1	.
CASRDRGREKLFF	TRBJ1-4	.	TRBV6-6	TRBD1
CASHGAGATTTLGEQYF	TRBJ2-7	.	TRBV5-4	.
CASSLSGLAATYEQYF	TRBJ2-7	.	TRBV27	.
CASSGRRERLSTDTQYF	TRBJ2-3	.	TRBV7-9	.
CASSLHGQGPYNEQFF	TRBJ2-1	once	TRBV5-1	TRBD1
CASSPGLASSYEQYF	TRBJ2-7	.	TRBV7-2	TRBD2
CASSPMAGVNTEAFF	TRBJ1-1	.	TRBV6-5	.
CASSIGDSYYGYTF	TRBJ1-2	.	TRBV19	.
CASRPVRENGELFF	TRBJ2-2	few	TRBV6-1	.
CASSKEILAGEETQYF	TRBJ2-5	.	TRBV21-1	.
CASGTLRQETQYF	TRBJ2-5	.	TRBV10-2	.
CASSSLGKDFSYNEQFF	TRBJ2-1	.	TRBV13	.
CASSLVASGSTDTQYF	TRBJ2-3	.	TRBV5-1	TRBD2
CASKLAEHYNEQFF	TRBJ2-1	.	TRBV2	TRBD2
CASSYGRVETQYF	TRBJ2-5	.	TRBV6-5	.
CASRRTSTGELFF	TRBJ2-2	.	TRBV6-6	.
CASSLGFGGQGASGAKNIQYF	TRBJ2-4	.	TRBV28	TRBD1
CASSISGIWTDTQYF	TRBJ2-3	.	TRBV6-5	TRBD2
CASSLAGGNYNEQFF	TRBJ2-1	.	TRBV5-6	.
CASSRGLAGGTYNEQFF	TRBJ2-1	.	TRBV5-4	TRBD2
CASSVQGIHTEAFF	TRBJ1-1	.	TRBV19	.
CASARTAATDTQYF	TRBJ2-3	.	TRBV2	.
CASKREASYNEQFF	TRBJ2-1	.	TRBV2	TRBD2
CASRGTVQETQYF	TRBJ2-5	.	TRBV28	TRBD1
CASSPMGGENPGGEQFF	TRBJ2-1	.	TRBV28	.
CASSLTGAGNQPQHF	TRBJ1-5	.	TRBV28	.
CASSLTPRGTSGGTQYF	TRBJ2-5	.	TRBV7-7	TRBD2
CASSLGQTNTGELFF	TRBJ2-2	once	TRBV5-5	.
CASSANWDGNTEAFF	TRBJ1-1	.	TRBV6-1	.
CASSYLAQESQYF	TRBJ2-5	.	TRBV6-6	.
CASSLGRGARGQPQHF	TRBJ1-5	.	TRBV5-8	.
CASSEEATANQPQHF	TRBJ1-5	.	TRBV2	.
CASSVVGAARTGELFF	TRBJ2-2	.	TRBV9	.
CASSPTGQGAHTEAFF	TRBJ1-1	once	TRBV7-9	TRBD1